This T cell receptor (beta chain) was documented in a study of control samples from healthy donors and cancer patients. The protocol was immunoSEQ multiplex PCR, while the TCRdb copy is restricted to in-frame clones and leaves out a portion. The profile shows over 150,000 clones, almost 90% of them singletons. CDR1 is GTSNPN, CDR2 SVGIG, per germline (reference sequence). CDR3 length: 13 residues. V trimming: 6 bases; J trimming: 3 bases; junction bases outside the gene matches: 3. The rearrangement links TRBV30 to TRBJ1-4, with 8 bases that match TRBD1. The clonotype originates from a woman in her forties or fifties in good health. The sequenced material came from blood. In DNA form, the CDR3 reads TGTGCCTGTCCGACAGGGGCTAATGAAAAACTGTTTTTT. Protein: CACPTGANEKLFF.